Below, 15 T cell receptor beta chains from the same sample are listed, as sequenced in a study of T cells in Graves' hyperthyroidism and ophthalmopathy. Using RNA transcripts as the source, TCR beta CDR3 regions were amplified. The TCR CDR3 first-round RT-PCR relied on the HTBI primer set. TCRdb processed the multiplex PCR reads anew with MiXCR; each CDR3 protein has one entry. The table records a few hundred thousand distinct CDR3 sequences, approximately 14% of them present only once. Sequenced sample: blood. All receptors derive from a woman aged 25-40 years with Graves' hyperthyroidism.

This clonotype was counted many times. The rearrangement uses TRBV2 and TRBJ2-5, with D maybe TRBD2 (6 bases). The CDR3 length is 13 residues. Looked up from germline, CDR1 is SNHLY and CDR2 is FYNNEI. V gave up 10 bases and J gave up 4 bases, with 16 bases separating them. The CDR3 reads CATAPGRGETQYF. The CDR3 DNA is TGTGCCACCGCCCCCGGGAGAGGAGAGACCCAGTACTTC.

This clonotype showed up many times. This rearrangement joins TRBV24-1 to TRBJ2-3; a possible D gene is TRBD1 (6 bases). CDR1 is KGHDR and CDR2 is SFDVKD in the germline V gene. Trimming stripped 4 bases from V and 7 bases from J, with 17 bases between. The CDR3 runs to 15 residues. CDR3 bases: TGTGCCACCAGTGACCCCGGGACAAAATCAAATACGCAGTATTTT. Translated, it gives CATSDPGTKSNTQYF.

V is TRBV6-5 and J is TRBJ2-7, with 7 bases fitting TRBD1. Germline CDR1 MNHEY, CDR2 SVGAGI. V lost 2 bases to trimming and J lost 4 bases; unmatched junction nucleotides: 5. The length of the CDR3 is 14 residues. The CDR3 loop reads CASSYRDSLYEQYF. The DNA of the CDR3 is TGTGCCAGCAGTTACCGGGACAGCCTTTACGAGCAGTACTTC.

This clonotype was recorded many times. The chain uses TRBV7-2 and TRBJ2-3, with D maybe TRBD2 (5 bases). Trimming removed 6 bases at V and 1 base at J, with 11 bases between. The CDR3 covers 14 residues. Looked up from germline, CDR1 is SGHTA and CDR2 is FQGNSA. The CDR3 loop is CASSSRDRTDTQYF. In DNA, the CDR3 is TGTGCCAGCAGTTCCCGGGATCGCACAGATACGCAGTATTTT.

This clonotype showed up many times. V is TRBV19 and J is TRBJ2-1, with 7 nucleotides matching TRBD1. The CDR3 contains 18 residues. CDR1 LNHDA and CDR2 SQIVND come from the germline V gene (reference sequence). V lost 5 bases, J lost 0 bases, and 13 bases stayed unmatched. The DNA for the CDR3 is TGTGCCAGTAGTGTGACAGGGTTCGACTTTAGCTCCTACAATGAGCAGTTCTTC. Protein product: CASSVTGFDFSSYNEQFF. The full variable domain, with the rest looked up from reference TRBV19 and TRBJ2-1, is DGGITQSPKYLFRKEGQNVTLSCEQNLNHDAMYWYRQDPGQGLRLIYYSQIVNDFQKGDIAEGYSVSREKKESFPLTVTSAQKNPTAFYLCASSVTGFDFSSYNEQFFGPGTRLTVL.

This clonotype has a handful of counts. The chain uses TRBV7-6 and TRBJ2-1; a possible D gene is TRBD1 (5 bases). CDR3 length: 13 amino acids. CDR1 and CDR2 from the germline V gene are SGHVS and FNYEAQ. V was pared by 5 bases and J by 10 bases, with 15 bases between. The CDR3 loop is CASSPLPRGEQFF. DNA for the CDR3: TGTGCCAGCAGCCCCCTACCTAGGGGCGAGCAGTTCTTC.

The chain carries TRBV30 and TRBJ2-3, with 8 bases matching TRBD1. Germline V CDR1 and CDR2: GTSNPN, SVGIG (reference sequence). There are 13 residues in the CDR3. V shed 4 bases, J shed 6 bases, and the junction held 6 bases outside the gene matches. The CDR3 here is CAWKTTGADTQYF. For the CDR3, the DNA is TGTGCCTGGAAGACGACAGGGGCCGATACGCAGTATTTT.

This clonotype was recorded many times. The chain recombines TRBV5-1 with TRBJ1-1; 8 bases fit TRBD1. Germline V gives CDR1 SGHRS, CDR2 YFSETQ. This CDR3 spans 15 amino acids. Trimming removed 1 base from V and 2 bases from J; junction bases left unmatched: 4. The CDR3 reads CASSLRQGSNTEAFF. DNA of the CDR3: TGCGCCAGCAGCTTGAGACAGGGGTCCAACACTGAAGCTTTCTTT.

This clonotype was observed many times. The chain combines TRBV7-2 with TRBJ1-2; 7 nucleotides agree with TRBD1. This CDR3 has 16 residues. The trim removed 4 bases at V and 1 base at J, leaving 9 bases unmatched. Per germline, CDR1 SGHTA and CDR2 FQGNSA. Written as DNA, the CDR3 is TGTGCCAGCAGCTCCTCCGGGACAGATGTTAACTATGGCTACACCTTC. The encoded protein is CASSSSGTDVNYGYTF.

V and J are TRBV20-1 and TRBJ2-3; 15 positions match TRBD2. Germline V gene sequence: CDR1 DFQATT, CDR2 SNEGSKA (reference sequence). This CDR3 spans 18 amino acids. Trimming at V came to 4 bases and at J to 2 bases, leaving 10 bases not matched to a gene. DNA of the CDR3: TGCAGTGCTACCAAAGGACTAGCGGGAGGGCTGAACACAGATACGCAGTATTTT. This codes for CSATKGLAGGLNTDTQYF.

This clonotype came up many times. V and J are TRBV5-1 and TRBJ2-5; D not resolved. V was clipped by 1 base and J by 3 bases, with 10 bases between them. The length of the CDR3 is 14 residues. The germline gives CDR1 SGHRS, CDR2 YFSETQ. The CDR3 loop is CASSLRGTEETQYF. The CDR3 nucleotides read TGCGCCAGCAGCTTGAGAGGAACCGAAGAGACCCAGTACTTC.

The V gene is TRBV7-9, the J gene TRBJ1-6; no clear D. V shed 6 bases and J shed 0 bases, with 15 bases lying between them. The CDR3 spans 17 residues. The V gene's germline CDR1 is SEHNR and CDR2 FQNEAQ (reference sequence). The CDR3 DNA follows: TGTGCCAGCAGAAAAACAACCGGTCTCTCCTATAATTCACCCCTCCACTTT. Residues: CASRKTTGLSYNSPLHF.

This clonotype has at least ten counts. The chain carries TRBV28 and TRBJ1-2; 7 nucleotides agree with TRBD1. The CDR3 has 14 residues. J lost 4 bases, V lost 6 bases, and 8 bases had no gene match. The germline CDR1 and CDR2 sequences are MDHEN and SYDVKM. The CDR3 DNA reads as TGTGCCAGCAGGTCCGACAGGGAAGCCTATGGCTACACCTTC. The encoded protein is CASRSDREAYGYTF.

In its sample, this clonotype was seen a few times. A clone one base away is much larger, so this may be a read error. This sequence joins TRBV3-1 and TRBJ1-1; D not resolved. Trimming took off 0 bases at V and 9 bases at J, with 14 bases between the two ends. The CDR3 totals 14 residues. Germline loops: CDR1 LGHDT, CDR2 YNNKEL (reference sequence). In DNA, the CDR3 is TGTGCCAGCAGCCAAGATGCAACGGTTACTAAAGCTTTCTTT. This codes for CASSQDATVTKAFF. Combining the CDR3 with reference TRBV3-1 and TRBJ1-1 gives the whole variable domain DTAVSQTPKYLVTQMGNDKSIKCEQNLGHDTMYWYKQDSKKFLKIMFSYNNKELIINETVPNRFSPKSPDKAHLNLHINSLELGDSAVYFCASSQDATVTKAFFGQGTRLTVV.

This clonotype was seen a handful of times. V is TRBV7-9 and J is TRBJ2-7, with 9 nucleotides matching TRBD2. The CDR3 spans 17 residues. Unmatched junction bases numbered 17, after V lost 4 bases and J lost 7 bases. CDR1 and CDR2 (germline): SEHNR, FQNEAQ (reference sequence). Here the CDR3 reads CASSSTRYTGLAYEQYF. DNA of the CDR3: TGTGCCAGCAGCTCAACGAGGTATACGGGACTAGCATATGAGCAGTACTTC.